Below, 10 T cell receptor beta chains from the same sample are listed, as sequenced in a study of graft-versus-host responses after intestinal transplantation. Their specific antigens are unknown. Produced via immunoSEQ multiplex PCR; TCRdb's table is partial and in-frame only. The sample has some 100,000 clones, around 90% seen once; the top ten hold roughly 0.07%. The source was unstimulated CD8+ T cells sorted from spleen or lymph node cells, collected before transplant. These receptors were collected from a human donor who was the organ donor for an intestinal transplant.

V and J are TRBV2 and TRBJ1-4; no clear D. Trimming removed 6 bases at V and 10 bases at J, with 15 bases between. This CDR3 region has 13 residues. CDR1 is SNHLY, CDR2 FYNNEI, per germline. CDR3 nucleotides: TGTGCCAGCAGAAAACCGGGAGTCGGAAAACTGTTTTTT. Protein sequence: CASRKPGVGKLFF.

This clone was picked up one time. This rearrangement joins TRBV6-1 to TRBJ2-4, with 13 bases lining up with TRBD2. Germline lookup yields CDR1 MNHNS and CDR2 SASEGT. Unmatched junction bases numbered 13, after V lost 4 bases and J lost 10 bases. The CDR3 loop spans 17 amino acids. The CDR3 reads CASSGATSGRPIRIQYF. Written as DNA, the CDR3 is TGTGCCAGCAGTGGCGCGACTAGCGGGAGGCCCATTCGAATTCAGTACTTC.

CDR3 DNA: TGTGCCAGCAGTGACAGGGGGTCCTTCATTACCGAGCAGTACTTC. Amino acid sequence: CASSDRGSFITEQYF. The V and J genes are TRBV2 and TRBJ2-7, with 7 nucleotides matching TRBD1. The CDR3 covers 15 residues. V trimming: 3 bases; J trimming: 6 bases; junction bases outside the gene matches: 11. Germline CDR1 and CDR2: SNHLY and FYNNEI.

The V call is TRBV19, the J call TRBJ2-7, with TRBD2 matching 8 bases. CDR3 length: 16 residues. Trimming cost V 0 bases and J 4 bases; bases outside gene matches: 8. Germline CDR1 is LNHDA and CDR2 is SQIVND (reference sequence). The CDR3 nucleotides read TGTGCCAGTAGTATAGAATCGGCTAGCGGGCGGTACGAGCAGTACTTC. Its translation: CASSIESASGRYEQYF.

The rearrangement joins TRBV10-3 to TRBJ2-1; tentative D call: TRBD1 (6 bases). The V gene's germline CDR1 is ENHRY and CDR2 SYGVKD. The CDR3 spans 16 residues. Trimming cost V 2 bases and J 3 bases, with 14 bases left between them. The CDR3 reads CAISEGPGTLYNEQFF. As DNA, the CDR3 is TGTGCCATCAGTGAGGGACCCGGGACACTCTACAATGAGCAGTTCTTC.

This sequence joins TRBV4-1 and TRBJ2-3; D is unclear. The CDR3 has 20 residues. Germline V gives CDR1 MGHRA, CDR2 YSYEKL. V was cut by 0 bases and J by 1 base, with 23 bases left in between. In DNA, the CDR3 is TGCGCCAGCAGCCAAGACCCATTGCTGTGGGCCAGATACCGCACAGATACGCAGTATTTT. Its translation: CASSQDPLLWARYRTDTQYF.

The chain is built from TRBV28 and TRBJ2-3; 10 bases agree with TRBD2. The CDR3 sequence is 16 residues long. Per germline, CDR1 MDHEN and CDR2 SYDVKM. The J segment lost 3 bases and the V segment lost 2 bases, leaving 5 bases of the junction unmatched. The CDR3 here is CASSLLAGDVTDTQYF. The CDR3 nucleotides read TGTGCCAGCAGTTTACTAGCGGGAGACGTAACAGATACGCAGTATTTT. The whole variable domain, remainder taken from reference TRBV28 and TRBJ2-3, is DVKVTQSSRYLVKRTGEKVFLECVQDMDHENMFWYRQDPGLGLRLIYFSYDVKMKEKGDIPEGYSVSREKKERFSLILESASTNQTSMYLCASSLLAGDVTDTQYFGPGTRLTVL.

The chain links TRBV9 to TRBJ1-4; 7 bases line up with TRBD1. Germline values: CDR1 SGDLS, CDR2 YYNGEE. Trimming cost V 3 bases and J 0 bases; bases outside gene matches: 5. The CDR3 runs to 16 residues. CDR3 sequence: CASSEGTASTNEKLFF. In DNA form, the CDR3 reads TGTGCCAGCAGCGAGGGGACAGCTTCAACTAATGAAAAACTGTTTTTT.

The rearrangement links TRBV5-1 to TRBJ2-2; 11 bases fit TRBD1. The ends lost 4 bases at V and 3 bases at J; junction bases unmatched: 11. Looked up from germline, CDR1 is SGHRS and CDR2 is YFSETQ. This CDR3 comprises 18 residues. The CDR3 is CASSPGQGALYDTGELFF. CDR3 bases: TGCGCCAGCAGCCCTGGACAGGGGGCGCTTTATGACACCGGGGAGCTGTTTTTT.

The chain recombines TRBV7-9 with TRBJ2-7, with a weak D call TRBD1 (6 bases). Germline V gene sequence: CDR1 SEHNR, CDR2 FQNEAQ (reference sequence). The CDR3 consists of 14 residues. The V end lost 5 bases, the J end lost 3 bases, and 14 bases lay between the germline ends. CDR3 loop: CASSLQGGFYEQYF. The DNA for the CDR3 is TGTGCCAGCAGCCTTCAAGGGGGTTTCTACGAGCAGTACTTC.